This TCR beta chain comes out of a study of shared clonotypes between healthy human individuals. Germline CDR1 reads SGHNT; CDR2 reads YYREEE (reference sequence). The length of the CDR3 is 15 residues. V was shortened by 3 bases and J by 0 bases, with 13 bases between the two germline ends. Generated by immunoSEQ multiplex PCR, the TCRdb table keeps only in-frame clones and is missing some. The sample lists more than 550,000 clones; about nine tenths were seen once. Material for sequencing was memory CD8+ T cells from PBMCs. Stated subset: CD45RO+ cells pooled with CCR7-negative TemRA cells. The V and J genes are TRBV5-4 and TRBJ2-7; the D is unclear. This receptor was taken from a man aged 18 to 29 in good health. Some clones in this sample may be carry-over from other donors' samples. The CDR3 region is CASSSPGRSSYEQYF. CDR3 nucleotides: TGTGCCAGCAGCTCCCCCGGCAGGAGCTCCTACGAGCAGTACTTC.